This passage covers 14 T cell receptor beta chains from one sample sequenced in a study of T cells after yellow fever vaccination. Via MiXCR, TCRdb re-called the 5' RACE reads, giving one row per CDR3 protein. The sample has about 580,000 distinct CDR3 sequences, about 17% seen once. Source: PBMCs, taken less than 6 days after the first yellow fever vaccination. These receptor sequences come from a young man who received the YFV17D yellow fever vaccine.

The gene calls are TRBV20-1 and TRBJ1-1; the match to TRBD1 covers 7 bases. Germline CDR1 and CDR2: DFQATT and SNEGSKA (reference sequence). The V gene end was trimmed by 6 bases and the J gene end by 0 bases; junction bases not matched to a gene: 4. This CDR3 has 13 amino acids. CDR3 region: CSAPTGLNTEAFF. The CDR3 nucleotides read TGCAGTGCACCGACAGGGCTGAACACTGAAGCTTTCTTT.

This clonotype was seen only a few times. The chain recombines TRBV5-6 with TRBJ1-2, with D tentatively TRBD1 (5 bases). V shed 3 bases and J shed 2 bases, with 14 bases lying between them. There are 15 residues in the CDR3. Germline V gene sequence: CDR1 SGHDT, CDR2 YYEEEE. The CDR3 sequence: CASSSRFRGNYGYTF. The CDR3 DNA is TGTGCCAGCAGCTCAAGGTTCCGGGGGAACTATGGCTACACCTTC.

This clonotype came up many times. The CDR3 sequence is CASSLGWGLMNEQFF. The CDR3 region has the DNA TGCGCCAGCAGCTTGGGCTGGGGGCTGATGAATGAGCAGTTCTTC. The chain employs TRBV5-1 and TRBJ2-1, with a tentative D call TRBD1 (6 bases). V lost 0 bases, J lost 7 bases, and 14 bases lay in between. CDR1 is SGHRS, CDR2 YFSETQ, per germline. CDR3 size: 15 residues.

This clonotype has a handful of counts. The chain combines TRBV12-3 or TRBV12-4 with TRBJ2-5; D perhaps matches TRBD2 (5 bases). The CDR3 consists of 14 residues. The V end was cut by 1 base, the J end by 5 bases, with 11 bases between. The CDR3 region is CASSLGISVETQYF. CDR3 bases: TGTGCCAGCAGTTTAGGGATTAGCGTTGAGACCCAGTACTTC.

DNA for the CDR3: TGTGCCAGCAGCCAATCGGGATCGGGGTTCGCTGAAGCTTTCTTT. It codes for CASSQSGSGFAEAFF. The genes are TRBV16 and TRBJ1-1; D is ambiguous. Germline V gene sequence: CDR1 KGHSY, CDR2 FQNENV. The CDR3 consists of 15 residues. V was cut by 0 bases and J by 6 bases, with 14 bases left in between.

V gene TRBV7-2 combines with J gene TRBJ1-2, with TRBD1 matching over 7 bases. The ends lost 6 bases at V and 0 bases at J; junction bases unmatched: 7. Germline CDR1 SGHTA, CDR2 FQGNSA. The CDR3 extends over 15 amino acids. The CDR3 is CASSGAGTANYGYTF. In DNA form, the CDR3 reads TGTGCCAGCAGTGGAGCCGGGACAGCTAACTATGGCTACACCTTC.

The gene calls are TRBV20-1 and TRBJ1-1, with a possible D match to TRBD1 (5 bases). V gave up 0 bases and J gave up 3 bases, with 8 bases separating them. CDR1 and CDR2 from the germline V gene are DFQATT and SNEGSKA (reference sequence). This CDR3 has 13 residues. CDR3 sequence: CSARDGADTEAFF. The CDR3 coding sequence is TGCAGTGCTAGAGATGGGGCCGACACTGAAGCTTTCTTT.

This clonotype was seen a handful of times. V usage is TRBV12-3 or TRBV12-4 and J usage is TRBJ1-1, with no clear D. The CDR3 extends over 15 amino acids. V was clipped by 1 base and J by 3 bases, with 12 bases between them. The CDR3 nucleotides are TGTGCCAGCAGTTTAGGAGACGGTCGTCACACTGAAGCTTTCTTT. Translating it yields CASSLGDGRHTEAFF.

V gene TRBV19 combines with J gene TRBJ1-4, with TRBD1 identical over 8 bases. Germline V CDR1 and CDR2: LNHDA, SQIVND (reference sequence). V lost 7 bases to trimming and J lost 5 bases; unmatched junction nucleotides: 9. This CDR3 region has 15 residues. CDR3 sequence reads: CASNSKWTGNEKLFF. CDR3 DNA sequence: TGTGCCAGTAACTCCAAATGGACAGGGAATGAAAAACTGTTTTTT.

This clonotype was recorded a few times. The chain links TRBV5-5 to TRBJ2-7, with TRBD1 matching 7 bases. Germline loops: CDR1 SGHKS, CDR2 YYEKEE (reference sequence). V shed 4 bases, J shed 0 bases, and the junction held 10 bases outside the gene matches. This CDR3 is built from 16 residues. CDR3 DNA: TGTGCCAGCAGCCGATCCGGGACAGCCAGCTCCTACGAGCAGTACTTC. Encoded protein: CASSRSGTASSYEQYF.

V gene TRBV20-1 combines with J gene TRBJ2-5, with a tentative D call TRBD2 (6 bases). CDR1 and CDR2 from the germline V gene are DFQATT and SNEGSKA (reference sequence). V was cut by 6 bases and J by 3 bases, with 17 bases left in between. The CDR3 is 14 amino acids. This CDR3 is CSAPRARGKETQYF. For the CDR3, the DNA is TGCAGTGCCCCCCGGGCGCGGGGCAAAGAGACCCAGTACTTC.

This chain joins TRBV20-1 and TRBJ2-1; tentatively, D is TRBD2 (6 bases). The CDR3 runs to 13 residues. Germline V CDR1 and CDR2: DFQATT, SNEGSKA (reference sequence). The germline V and J ends were trimmed by 0 bases and 10 bases, with 13 bases remaining between them. CDR3 protein: CSARDRIAGEQFF. CDR3 in DNA: TGCAGTGCTAGAGATAGGATCGCGGGAGAGCAGTTCTTC.

This clonotype was seen a handful of times. This chain joins TRBV5-1 and TRBJ2-1; D is unclear. The CDR3 covers 12 residues. V lost 5 bases, J lost 7 bases, and 10 bases lay in between. Germline V lookup: CDR1 SGHRS, CDR2 YFSETQ. In DNA, the CDR3 is TGCGCCAGCAGTTGGCCAGGTAATGAGCAGTTCTTC. This sequence encodes CASSWPGNEQFF. The full variable domain, completed using reference TRBV5-1 and TRBJ2-1, is KAGVTQTPRYLIKTRGQQVTLSCSPISGHRSVSWYQQTPGQGLQFLFEYFSETQRNKGNFPGRFSGRQFSNSRSEMNVSTLELGDSALYLCASSWPGNEQFFGPGTRLTVL.

This chain links TRBV20-1 with TRBJ1-5, with D possibly being TRBD1 (6 bases). Germline V CDR1 and CDR2: DFQATT, SNEGSKA (reference sequence). Trimming removed 6 bases from V and 6 bases from J, with 21 bases in between. CDR3 length: 15 amino acids. Here the CDR3 reads CSARLVGGNSQPQHF. The CDR3 nucleotides read TGCAGTGCCAGGTTGGTGGGGGGCAACAGTCAGCCCCAGCATTTT.